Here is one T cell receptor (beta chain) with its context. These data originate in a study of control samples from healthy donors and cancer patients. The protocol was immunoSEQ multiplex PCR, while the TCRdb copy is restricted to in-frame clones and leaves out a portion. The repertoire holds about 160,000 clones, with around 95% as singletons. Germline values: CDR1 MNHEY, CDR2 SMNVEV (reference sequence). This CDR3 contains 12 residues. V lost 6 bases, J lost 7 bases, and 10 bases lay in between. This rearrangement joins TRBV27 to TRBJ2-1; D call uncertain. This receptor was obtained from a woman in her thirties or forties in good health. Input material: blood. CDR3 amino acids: CASRVGRNEQFF. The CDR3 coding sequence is TGTGCCAGCAGGGTTGGTAGGAATGAGCAGTTCTTC.